This TCR beta chain derives from a study of blood T cell repertoires in COVID-19. Original handling: From reference gene primer amplification, estimates of nucleated cell counts were derived. The table came from immunoSEQ multiplex PCR; TCRdb's copy has only in-frame clones and leaves some out. The V and J calls and clone size are taken from that table; D and trimming were inferred from the DNA. Of 150,000 to 200,000 clones in the sample, around nine tenths were seen once. The V gene end was trimmed by 3 bases and the J gene end by 0 bases; junction bases not matched to a gene: 2. CDR1 is LGHNA and CDR2 is YSLEER in the germline V gene. CDR3 length equals 15 residues.

The chain carries TRBV4-3 and TRBJ2-3; 8 bases agree with TRBD2. Sequenced input: peripheral blood. This sequence was found in a man younger than 35 with active or convalescent COVID-19. DNA for the CDR3: TGCGCCAGCAGCCATATAGCGGGAAGCACAGATACGCAGTATTTT. As protein: CASSHIAGSTDTQYF.